Following are 8 T cell receptor beta chains from one sample sequenced in a study of OX40 agonist ivuxolimab in advanced cancers. Some clones are missing from TCRdb's copy, which holds only in-frame ones; the method was immunoSEQ multiplex PCR. Found here are 60,000 to 85,000 clones, around 89% of them singletons; the top ten hold about 1%. Sequencing was performed on CD4+ or CD8+ T cells sorted from blood, taken in a trial of the OX40 agonist ivuxolimab. The receptors were gathered from an adult with an advanced solid tumor such as melanoma, head and neck, liver or kidney cancer.

The chain couples TRBV5-1 to TRBJ2-5; TRBD2 aligns across 14 bases. The CDR3 has 16 amino acids. V lost 4 bases to trimming and J lost 6 bases; unmatched junction nucleotides: 8. Germline loops: CDR1 SGHRS, CDR2 YFSETQ. Here the CDR3 DNA reads TGCGCCAGCAGCGAAGGGACTAGCGGGAGTATTAAGACCCAGTACTTC. This translates into CASSEGTSGSIKTQYF. The full variable domain, rest sourced from reference TRBV5-1 and TRBJ2-5, is KAGVTQTPRYLIKTRGQQVTLSCSPISGHRSVSWYQQTPGQGLQFLFEYFSETQRNKGNFPGRFSGRQFSNSRSEMNVSTLELGDSALYLCASSEGTSGSIKTQYFGPGTRLLVL.

This clone was counted once. The chain links TRBV15 to TRBJ2-7; TRBD2 matches 9 bases. This CDR3 contains 14 residues. The germline V gene has CDR1 LNHNV and CDR2 YYDKDF (reference sequence). V was pared by 1 base and J by 4 bases, with 2 bases of the junction left unmatched. This chain's CDR3 is CATSRGGLAYEQYF. Written as DNA, the CDR3 is TGTGCCACCAGCAGAGGGGGACTAGCTTACGAGCAGTACTTC.

This clone was observed once. The chain has TRBV28 and TRBJ2-1; 11 bases are shared with TRBD2. CDR1 is MDHEN, CDR2 SYDVKM, per germline. Trimming took 7 bases from V and 0 from J; bases not matched to a gene: 5. The CDR3 length is 16 residues. Here the CDR3 DNA reads TGTGCCAGCATTCTAGCGGGGGGAAGCTCCTACAATGAGCAGTTCTTC. It codes for CASILAGGSSYNEQFF.

The CDR3 loop is CASVLGGPTNEKLFF. The CDR3 coding sequence is TGTGCCAGCGTCCTTGGGGGGCCAACTAATGAAAAACTGTTTTTT. The J gene is TRBJ1-4, the V gene TRBV28; D might be TRBD1 (6 bases). The CDR3 sequence is 15 residues long. V was cut by 8 bases and J by 0 bases, with 13 bases left in between. The germline V gene encodes CDR1 MDHEN and CDR2 SYDVKM.

The V call is TRBV27, the J call TRBJ2-1; 7 bases are shared with TRBD2. The V gene's germline CDR1 is MNHEY and CDR2 SMNVEV (reference sequence). The CDR3 runs 15 residues. The trim removed 3 bases at V and 6 bases at J, leaving 8 bases unmatched. The CDR3 nucleotides are TGTGCCAGCAGTTTGGTCCCCTCGGGGGGCAATGAGCAGTTCTTC. Protein: CASSLVPSGGNEQFF.

The chain employs TRBV20-1 and TRBJ1-2; D gene unclear. The CDR3 totals 11 residues. V lost 7 bases, J lost 0 bases, and 6 bases lay in between. In germline, CDR1 is DFQATT, CDR2 SNEGSKA (reference sequence). The CDR3 region has the DNA TGCAGTGTTCCAGCTAACTATGGCTACACCTTC. Translating gives CSVPANYGYTF.

The chain's CDR3 is CASRPQGNTEAFF. CDR3 DNA: TGCGCCAGCAGACCGCAGGGGAACACTGAAGCTTTCTTT. The chain uses TRBV10-1 and TRBJ1-1, with TRBD1 as a possible D gene (5 bases). Trimming left V 6 bases short and J 1 base short, with 9 bases between. Germline V gene data show CDR1 as WNHNN and CDR2 as SYGVQD (reference sequence). The CDR3 is 13 residues long.

The chain couples TRBV2 to TRBJ2-7; TRBD1 or TRBD2 may be the D gene (6 bases each). Germline V gene sequence: CDR1 SNHLY, CDR2 FYNNEI. Trimming took 6 bases from V and 3 from J, leaving 21 bases between them. CDR3 length: 16 residues. For the CDR3, the DNA is TGTGCCAGCAGGCGGGAAGGTAACAGGGAGAACTACGAGCAGTACTTC. Translated: CASRREGNRENYEQYF.